This T cell receptor beta chain was identified in a study of chemoradiotherapy in HPV16-positive cancers (dated by TCRdb to 2021 to 2024). About the investigation overall: Functional T-cell assays on cells from a couple of HPV16-positive patients defined candidate HPV-specific T-cell clones and common TCR motifs. The study asked whether T-cell immunity to the HPV oncoproteins E6 and E7 changes during chemoradiotherapy and whether this immunity affects survival. The candidate HPV-specific TCRs and motifs were then tracked in TCR repertoires from some 86 patients with HPV-related cancers.

Repertoires were sampled repeatedly over the course of chemoradiotherapy so that clonal expansion in the tumor microenvironment could be followed. Libraries were prepared through the immunoSEQ multiplex PCR assay. Held by TCRdb, this immuneACCESS table contains in-frame sequences only and omits some clones. Under half of the omission traces to an unresolved V gene where checked; the cause of the rest is unknown. The sample profile shows about 32,000 clones; 70% to 90% of them were found once. 4.8% of the sample goes to the ten largest clones. The CDR1 and CDR2 encoded by the germline V gene are SNHLY and FYNNEI. CDR3 length: 14 amino acids, cysteine to phenylalanine. The only DNA kept is the CDR3, 42 bases in frame from the first base. The germline V end is reduced by 3 bases and the J end by 4 bases; junction bases left unmatched: 4. In the case of this clone: The target of this receptor is not known. No base-level quality is on record; no much larger clone is a single base apart.

General findings and caveats noted by the study authors: Expansion of candidate HPV-specific clones and E7-related TCR motifs was observed in the tumor microenvironment during treatment, whereas no such expansion was observed for non-HPV-specific T cells. The functional definition of HPV-specific T cells was derived from only a couple of HPV16-positive patients, and the survival association was reported for HPV16-positive patients. In HPV16-positive patients, expansion of HPV-responsive T cells during chemoradiotherapy was found to be associated with improved recurrence-free survival.

This sequence originates from a human donor with HPV-associated anogenital cancer. Recombination connected TRBV2 to TRBJ1-2; 8 bases in the middle match TRBD1. This specimen consisted of blood, obtained from a patient who underwent chemoradiotherapy. The nucleotide sequence reads as follows: TGTGCCAGCAGTGACGTGGACAGGGCCTATGGCTACACCTTC. It translates to CASSDVDRAYGYTF.